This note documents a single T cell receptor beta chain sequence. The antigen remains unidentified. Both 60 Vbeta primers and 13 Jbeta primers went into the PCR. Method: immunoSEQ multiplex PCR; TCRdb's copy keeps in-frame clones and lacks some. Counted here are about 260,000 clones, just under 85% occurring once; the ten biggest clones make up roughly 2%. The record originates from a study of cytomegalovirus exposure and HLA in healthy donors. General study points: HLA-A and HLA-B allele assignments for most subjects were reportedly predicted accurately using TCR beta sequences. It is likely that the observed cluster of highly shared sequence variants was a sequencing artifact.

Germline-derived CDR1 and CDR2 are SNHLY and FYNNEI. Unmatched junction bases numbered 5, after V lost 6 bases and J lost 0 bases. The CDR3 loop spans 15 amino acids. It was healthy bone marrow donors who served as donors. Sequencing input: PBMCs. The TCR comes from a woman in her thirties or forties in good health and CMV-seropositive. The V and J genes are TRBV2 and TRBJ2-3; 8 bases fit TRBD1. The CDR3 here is CASRPRDRSTDTQYF. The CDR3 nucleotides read TGTGCCAGCAGGCCCCGGGACAGGAGCACAGATACGCAGTATTTT.